The source of this TCR beta chain is a study of blood T cell repertoires in COVID-19. In the source study's methods: Estimates of nucleated cell counts were drawn from the amplification of reference gene primers. This table comes from immunoSEQ multiplex PCR, and its TCRdb copy is limited to in-frame clones, with some not included. Clonal size and the V and J genes are those of that table, whereas D and trimming came from the DNA. The sample shows around 430,000 clones, around 88% of them seen only once. The CDR3 has 14 residues. V lost 3 bases and J lost 4; bases outside the gene matches: 3. From germline, CDR1 is MGHRA and CDR2 YSYEKL. Seattle patients were enrolled while actively infected and followed longitudinally.

The chain joins TRBV4-1 to TRBJ1-2; 9 bases map to TRBD1. The sequenced sample was peripheral blood. This TCR was sampled from a woman aged 45-65 years with COVID-19, enrolled during active disease. Here the CDR3 DNA reads TGCGCCAGCAGCCACGGACAGGGGATCTATGGCTACACCTTC. This codes for CASSHGQGIYGYTF.